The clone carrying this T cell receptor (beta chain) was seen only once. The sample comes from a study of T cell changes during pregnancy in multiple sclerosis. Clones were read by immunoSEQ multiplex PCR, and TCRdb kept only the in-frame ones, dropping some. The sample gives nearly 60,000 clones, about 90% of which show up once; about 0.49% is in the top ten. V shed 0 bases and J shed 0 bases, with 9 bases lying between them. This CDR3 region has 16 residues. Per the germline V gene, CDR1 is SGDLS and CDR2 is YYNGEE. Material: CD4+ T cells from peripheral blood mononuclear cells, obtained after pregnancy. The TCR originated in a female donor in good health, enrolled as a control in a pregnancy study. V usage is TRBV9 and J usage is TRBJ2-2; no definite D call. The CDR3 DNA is TGTGCCAGCAGCGTAGCGATACAGCCGAACACCGGGGAGCTGTTTTTT. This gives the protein CASSVAIQPNTGELFF.